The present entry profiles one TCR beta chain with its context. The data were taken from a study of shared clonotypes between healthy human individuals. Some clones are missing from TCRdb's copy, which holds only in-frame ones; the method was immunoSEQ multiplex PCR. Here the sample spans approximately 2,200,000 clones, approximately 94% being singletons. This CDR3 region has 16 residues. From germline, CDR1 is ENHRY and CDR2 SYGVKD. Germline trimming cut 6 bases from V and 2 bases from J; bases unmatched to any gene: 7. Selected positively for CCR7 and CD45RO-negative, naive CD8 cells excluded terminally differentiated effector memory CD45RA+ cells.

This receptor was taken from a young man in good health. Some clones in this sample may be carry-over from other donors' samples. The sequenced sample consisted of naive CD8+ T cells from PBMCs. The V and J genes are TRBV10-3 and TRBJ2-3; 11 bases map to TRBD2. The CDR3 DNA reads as TGTGCCATCAGCGAAGTAGCGGGAGGGATCACAGATACGCAGTATTTT. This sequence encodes CAISEVAGGITDTQYF.